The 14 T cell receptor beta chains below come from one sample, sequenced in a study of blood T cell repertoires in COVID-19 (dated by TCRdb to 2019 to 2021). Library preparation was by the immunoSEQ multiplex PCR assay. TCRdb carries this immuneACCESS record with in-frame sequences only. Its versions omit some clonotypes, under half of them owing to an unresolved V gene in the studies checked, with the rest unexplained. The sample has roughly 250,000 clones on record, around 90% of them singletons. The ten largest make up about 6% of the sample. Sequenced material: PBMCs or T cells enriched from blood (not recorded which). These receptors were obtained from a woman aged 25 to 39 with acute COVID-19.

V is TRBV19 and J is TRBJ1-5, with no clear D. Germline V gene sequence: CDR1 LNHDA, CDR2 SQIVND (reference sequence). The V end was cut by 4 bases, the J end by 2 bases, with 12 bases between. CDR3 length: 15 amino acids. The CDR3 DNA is TGTGCCAGTAGTAGCGGGATAAGAGGCAATCAGCCCCAGCATTTT. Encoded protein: CASSSGIRGNQPQHF.

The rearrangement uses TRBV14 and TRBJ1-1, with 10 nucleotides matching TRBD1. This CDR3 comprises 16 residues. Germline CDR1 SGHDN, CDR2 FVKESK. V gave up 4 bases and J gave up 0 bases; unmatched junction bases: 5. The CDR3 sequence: CASSLGTGAVNTEAFF. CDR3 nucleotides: TGTGCCAGCAGCCTCGGGACAGGGGCCGTGAACACTGAAGCTTTCTTT. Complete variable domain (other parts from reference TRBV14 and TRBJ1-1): EAGVTQFPSHSVIEKGQTVTLRCDPISGHDNLYWYRRVMGKEIKFLLHFVKESKQDESGMPNNRFLAERTGGTYSTLKVQPAELEDSGVYFCASSLGTGAVNTEAFFGQGTRLTVV.

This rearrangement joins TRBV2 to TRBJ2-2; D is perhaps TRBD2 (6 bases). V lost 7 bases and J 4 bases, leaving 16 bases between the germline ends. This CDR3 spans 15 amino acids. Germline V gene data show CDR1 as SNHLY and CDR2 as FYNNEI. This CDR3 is CASTPGRGFTGELFF. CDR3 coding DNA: TGTGCCAGCACCCCCGGGCGGGGCTTCACCGGGGAGCTGTTTTTT.

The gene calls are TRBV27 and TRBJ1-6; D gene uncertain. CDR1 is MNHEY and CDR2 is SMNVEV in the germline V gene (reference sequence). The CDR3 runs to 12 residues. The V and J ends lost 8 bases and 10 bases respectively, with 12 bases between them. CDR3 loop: CASRAGYSPLHF. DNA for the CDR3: TGTGCCAGCCGGGCGGGGTACTCACCCCTCCACTTT.

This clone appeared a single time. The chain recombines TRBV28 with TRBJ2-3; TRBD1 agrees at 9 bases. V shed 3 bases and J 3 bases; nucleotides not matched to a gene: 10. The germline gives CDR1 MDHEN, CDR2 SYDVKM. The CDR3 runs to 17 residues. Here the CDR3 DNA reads TGTGCCAGCAGTTTCGAGCAGAGTGGGACAGGGACAGATACGCAGTATTTT. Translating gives CASSFEQSGTGTDTQYF.

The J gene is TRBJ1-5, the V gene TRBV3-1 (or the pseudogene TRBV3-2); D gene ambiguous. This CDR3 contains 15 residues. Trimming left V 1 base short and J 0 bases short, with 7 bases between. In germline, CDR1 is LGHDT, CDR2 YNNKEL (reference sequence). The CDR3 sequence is CASSQAIGSNQPQHF. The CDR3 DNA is TGTGCCAGCAGCCAAGCTATTGGTAGCAATCAGCCCCAGCATTTT.

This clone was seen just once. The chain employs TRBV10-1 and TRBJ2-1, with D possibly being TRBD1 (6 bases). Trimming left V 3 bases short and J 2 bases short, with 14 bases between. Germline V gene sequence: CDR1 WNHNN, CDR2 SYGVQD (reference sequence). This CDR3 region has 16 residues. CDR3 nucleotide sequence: TGCGCCAGCAGTGATTCCAGGGGTCGCGCCTACAATGAGCAGTTCTTC. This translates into CASSDSRGRAYNEQFF.

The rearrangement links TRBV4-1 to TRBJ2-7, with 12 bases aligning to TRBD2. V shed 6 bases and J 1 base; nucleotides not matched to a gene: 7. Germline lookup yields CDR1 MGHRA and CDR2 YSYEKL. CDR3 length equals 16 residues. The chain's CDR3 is CASRTSGSSGSYEQYF. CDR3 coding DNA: TGCGCCAGCAGGACTAGCGGGAGCTCCGGGTCCTACGAGCAGTACTTC.

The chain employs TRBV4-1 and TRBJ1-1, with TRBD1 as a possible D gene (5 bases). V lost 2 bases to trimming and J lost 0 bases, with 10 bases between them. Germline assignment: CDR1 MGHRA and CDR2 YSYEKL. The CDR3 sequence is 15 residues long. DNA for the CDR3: TGCGCCAGCAGCCAACAGGACACTCTGAACACTGAAGCTTTCTTT. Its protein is CASSQQDTLNTEAFF.

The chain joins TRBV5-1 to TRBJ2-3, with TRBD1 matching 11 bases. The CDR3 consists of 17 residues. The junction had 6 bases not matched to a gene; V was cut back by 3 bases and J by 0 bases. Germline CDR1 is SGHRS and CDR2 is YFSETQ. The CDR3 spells CASSWTGGARSTDTQYF. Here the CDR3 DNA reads TGCGCCAGCAGCTGGACAGGGGGCGCGAGGAGCACAGATACGCAGTATTTT.

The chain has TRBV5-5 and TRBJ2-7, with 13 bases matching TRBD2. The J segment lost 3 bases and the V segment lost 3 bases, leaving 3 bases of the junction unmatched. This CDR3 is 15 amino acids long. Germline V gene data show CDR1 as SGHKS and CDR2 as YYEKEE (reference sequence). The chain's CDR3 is CASSWRTSGSYEQYF. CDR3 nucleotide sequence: TGTGCCAGCAGCTGGAGGACTAGCGGGAGCTACGAGCAGTACTTC.

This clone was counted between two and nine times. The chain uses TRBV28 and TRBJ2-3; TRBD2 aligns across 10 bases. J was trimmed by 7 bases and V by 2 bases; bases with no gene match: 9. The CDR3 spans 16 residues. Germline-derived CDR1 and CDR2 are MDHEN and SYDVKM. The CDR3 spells CASSLVSSGSTNTQYF. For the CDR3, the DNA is TGTGCCAGCAGTTTAGTTTCTAGCGGGAGTACGAATACGCAGTATTTT.

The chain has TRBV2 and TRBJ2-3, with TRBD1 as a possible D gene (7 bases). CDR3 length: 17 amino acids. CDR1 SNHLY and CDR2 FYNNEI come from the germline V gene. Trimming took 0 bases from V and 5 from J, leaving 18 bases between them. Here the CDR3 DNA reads TGTGCCAGCAGTGAAGCGCTTCTGGGGCAGGGGGGAGATACGCAGTATTTT. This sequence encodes CASSEALLGQGGDTQYF.

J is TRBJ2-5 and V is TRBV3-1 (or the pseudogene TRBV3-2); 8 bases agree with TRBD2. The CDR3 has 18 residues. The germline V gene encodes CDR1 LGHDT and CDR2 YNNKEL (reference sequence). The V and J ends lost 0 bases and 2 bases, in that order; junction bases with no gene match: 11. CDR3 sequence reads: CASSQEISAGGYQETQYF. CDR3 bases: TGTGCCAGCAGCCAAGAAATCTCTGCGGGGGGCTATCAAGAGACCCAGTACTTC.